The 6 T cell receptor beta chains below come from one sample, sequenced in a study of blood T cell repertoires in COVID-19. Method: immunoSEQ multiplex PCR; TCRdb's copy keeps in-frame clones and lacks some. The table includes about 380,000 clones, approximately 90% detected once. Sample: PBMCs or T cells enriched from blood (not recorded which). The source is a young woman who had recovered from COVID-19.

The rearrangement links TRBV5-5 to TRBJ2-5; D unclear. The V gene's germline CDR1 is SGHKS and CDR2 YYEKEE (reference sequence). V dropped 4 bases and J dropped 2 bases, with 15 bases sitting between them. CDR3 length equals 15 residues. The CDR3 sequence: CASSLEAARQETQYF. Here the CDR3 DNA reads TGTGCCAGCAGCCTAGAGGCGGCGAGACAAGAGACCCAGTACTTC.

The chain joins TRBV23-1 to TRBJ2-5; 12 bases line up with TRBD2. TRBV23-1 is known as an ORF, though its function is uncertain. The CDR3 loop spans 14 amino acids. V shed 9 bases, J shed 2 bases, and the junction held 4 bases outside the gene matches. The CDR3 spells CASTSGGPQETQYF. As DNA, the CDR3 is TGCGCCAGTACTAGCGGGGGGCCGCAAGAGACCCAGTACTTC.

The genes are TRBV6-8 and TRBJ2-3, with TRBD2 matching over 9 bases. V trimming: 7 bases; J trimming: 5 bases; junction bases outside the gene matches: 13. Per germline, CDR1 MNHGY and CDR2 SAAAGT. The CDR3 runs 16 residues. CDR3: CASTTFCGGAVDTQYF. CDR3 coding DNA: TGTGCCAGCACCACCTTTTGCGGGGGGGCCGTAGATACGCAGTATTTT.

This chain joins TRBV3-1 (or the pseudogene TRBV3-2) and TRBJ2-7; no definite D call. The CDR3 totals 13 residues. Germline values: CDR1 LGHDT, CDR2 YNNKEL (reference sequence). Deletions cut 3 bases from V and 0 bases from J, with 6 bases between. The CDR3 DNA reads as TGTGCCAGCAGCCAGTACAGCTCCTACGAGCAGTACTTC. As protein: CASSQYSSYEQYF.

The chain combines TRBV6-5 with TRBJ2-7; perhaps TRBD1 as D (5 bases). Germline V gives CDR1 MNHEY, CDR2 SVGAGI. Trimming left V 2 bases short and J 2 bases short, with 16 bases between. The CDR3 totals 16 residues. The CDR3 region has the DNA TGTGCCAGCAGTTACAACCCTCGGACACTTACCTACGAGCAGTACTTC. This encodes CASSYNPRTLTYEQYF.

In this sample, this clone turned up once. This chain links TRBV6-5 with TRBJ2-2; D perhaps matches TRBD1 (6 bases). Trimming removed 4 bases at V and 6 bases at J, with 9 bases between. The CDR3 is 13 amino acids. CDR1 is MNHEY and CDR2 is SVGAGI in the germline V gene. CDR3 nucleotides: TGTGCCAGCAGTTCGACAGGCTCCGGGGAGCTGTTTTTT. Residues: CASSSTGSGELFF.